This T cell receptor (beta chain) was documented in a study of cytomegalovirus exposure and HLA in healthy donors. PCR employed 60 Vbeta and 13 Jbeta primers. The table came from immunoSEQ multiplex PCR; TCRdb's copy has only in-frame clones and leaves some out. The sample holds tens of thousands of clones; 70% to 85% are singletons and the top ten take just over 8%. The CDR3 extends over 14 amino acids. The V and J ends lost 3 bases and 0 bases respectively, with 9 bases between them. In germline, CDR1 is ENHRY, CDR2 SYGVKD. This clone is a singleton in its sample. The V gene is TRBV10-3, the J gene TRBJ2-7; weak D call: TRBD2 (5 bases). This TCR came from a man aged 55-75 years in good health and CMV-seronegative. The sample consisted of PBMCs. The CDR3 loop is CAISDGEFSYEQYF. Written as DNA, the CDR3 is TGTGCCATCAGTGACGGGGAGTTCTCCTACGAGCAGTACTTC.